This paragraph covers one T cell receptor beta chain sequence. Its antigen is not known. This record belongs to a study of PD-L1 blockade in urothelial cancer. Study-level information: When patients started atezolizumab in the mid-2010s, it was given at 1,200 mg intravenously every 3 weeks. Prior chemotherapy ranged from 0 to 3 regimens per patient.

Germline V gene data show CDR1 as SGHTA and CDR2 as FQGNSA. V lost 1 base to trimming and J lost 13 bases, with 8 bases between them. This CDR3 region has 11 residues. Here immunoSEQ multiplex PCR was the method, and the copy in TCRdb shows in-frame clones only, minus some. This sample has 37,000 or so clones; approximately 87% occur once, and the top ten carry approximately 15%. Time point in this sample: pretreatment peripheral blood. Broader study findings: Pretreatment TCR clonality in blood, when below the median, was predictive of better survival. By 3 weeks, tumor-associated blood clones had expanded more in durable-benefit patients.

This receptor was taken from a man between 60 and 70 years old with urothelial cancer. This chain uses TRBV7-2 with TRBJ2-1, with D possibly TRBD2 on 5 matching bases. Sequencing was performed on PBMCs, taken around atezolizumab (anti-PD-L1) treatment. The DNA of the CDR3 is TGTGCCAGCAGCTTAGGAGCGGATCAGTTCTTC. Its translation: CASSLGADQFF.